These 14 T cell receptor beta chains came from one sample sequenced in a study of type 1 and type 2 diabetes patients. Genomic DNA was the PCR template. Amplification of the beta chain CDR3 used 30 forward and 13 reverse multiplex primers. Each CDR3 protein is one row after TCRdb ran MiXCR on the multiplex PCR reads. The data contain about 290,000 distinct CDR3 sequences, 40% to 50% of them singletons. The sequenced sample was peripheral blood mononuclear cells (PBMCs). Source of these receptors: a man younger than 35 with type 2 diabetes.

This clonotype showed up many times. This chain uses TRBV7-2 with TRBJ1-6; weak D call: TRBD1 (5 bases). The V end was cut by 4 bases, the J end by 7 bases, with 14 bases between. CDR3 length: 15 residues. In germline, CDR1 is SGHTA, CDR2 FQGNSA. CDR3 protein: CASSSYGEGNSPLHF. CDR3 in DNA: TGTGCCAGCAGCTCCTACGGGGAGGGGAATTCACCCCTCCACTTT.

The rearrangement links TRBV2 to TRBJ1-5; a weak D match, TRBD1 (5 bases). Germline CDR1 and CDR2: SNHLY and FYNNEI. Trimming took 3 bases from V and 7 from J, leaving 16 bases between them. CDR3 length: 15 amino acids. Here the CDR3 reads CASSEEFRVAQPQHF. Here the CDR3 DNA reads TGTGCCAGCAGTGAGGAATTCAGGGTCGCCCAGCCCCAGCATTTT. The complete variable domain, with remaining parts taken from reference TRBV2 and TRBJ1-5, reads EPEVTQTPSHQVTQMGQEVILRCVPISNHLYFYWYRQILGQKVEFLVSFYNNEISEKSEIFDDQFSVERPDGSNFTLKIRSTKLEDSAMYFCASSEEFRVAQPQHFGDGTRLSIL.

The V gene is TRBV7-2, the J gene TRBJ2-5; TRBD2 matches 11 bases. CDR3 size: 16 residues. CDR1 is SGHTA, CDR2 FQGNSA, per germline. V lost 0 bases to trimming and J lost 2 bases; unmatched junction nucleotides: 2. The CDR3 protein is CASSLAASGGQETQYF. In DNA form, the CDR3 reads TGTGCCAGCAGCTTAGCTGCTAGCGGGGGGCAAGAGACCCAGTACTTC.

This clonotype was recorded once. The chain carries TRBV24-1 and TRBJ1-3; D might be TRBD1 (6 bases). CDR1 and CDR2 from the germline V gene are KGHDR and SFDVKD. With 2 bases removed from V and 2 bases from J, the gap between germline ends came to 15 bases. The CDR3 runs 17 residues. The CDR3 sequence is CATSDSGPQGTGNTIYF. Written as DNA, the CDR3 is TGTGCCACCAGTGATTCGGGCCCTCAGGGGACTGGAAACACCATATATTTT.

V is TRBV6-6 and J is TRBJ2-7; D is perhaps TRBD1 (5 bases). Germline V gene lookup returns CDR1 MNHNY and CDR2 SVGAGI (reference sequence). V was trimmed by 2 bases and J by 6 bases, leaving 8 bases between them. The CDR3 is 12 residues long. The CDR3 DNA reads as TGTGCCAGCAGTTACGGGGCAGCCGAGCAGTACTTC. Amino acids: CASSYGAAEQYF.

In DNA, the CDR3 is TGTGCCAGCAGCTCCCGGGAGGGTGGGGGGACCCAGTACTTC. It translates to CASSSREGGGTQYF. The chain joins TRBV7-2 to TRBJ2-5; 8 bases align to TRBD2. Germline values: CDR1 SGHTA, CDR2 FQGNSA. The CDR3 length is 14 residues. Trimming cost V 4 bases and J 7 bases; bases outside gene matches: 8.

The chain joins TRBV10-3 to TRBJ2-3; D remains ambiguous. Trimming cost V 10 bases and J 4 bases, with 12 bases left between them. The CDR3 runs to 12 residues. The germline gives CDR1 ENHRY, CDR2 SYGVKD. The CDR3 nucleotides read TGTGCCAGCGGTTTAGAGGCAGATACGCAGTATTTT. Protein sequence: CASGLEADTQYF.

Of note for this clonotype: At one of its ends the junction is not consistent with the germline gene, which may arise from a read error. The DNA for the CDR3 is TGTGGCAGCAACTTCGGGACAGTCGACGGTACGCAGTATTTT. Amino acids: CGSNFGTVDGTQYF. J is TRBJ2-3 and V is TRBV12-3 or TRBV12-4; 7 bases agree with TRBD1. The CDR3 contains 14 residues.

This clonotype was seen more than once but under ten times. This chain uses TRBV7-2 with TRBJ2-5; D possibly corresponds to TRBD1 (6 bases). CDR3 length: 16 residues. CDR1 and CDR2 from the germline V gene are SGHTA and FQGNSA. The V gene lost 1 base and the J gene lost 4 bases, with 16 bases spanning the gap. CDR3 region: CASSLVAGTKTETQYF. Written as DNA, the CDR3 is TGTGCCAGCAGCTTAGTGGCAGGGACAAAAACAGAGACCCAGTACTTC. The entire variable domain, with the rest obtained from reference TRBV7-2 and TRBJ2-5, is as follows: GAGVSQSPSNKVTEKGKDVELRCDPISGHTALYWYRQSLGQGLEFLIYFQGNSAPDKSGLPSDRFSAERTGGSVSTLTIQRTQQEDSAVYLCASSLVAGTKTETQYFGPGTRLLVL.

The chain uses TRBV28 and TRBJ2-7; D perhaps matches TRBD1 (6 bases). Germline-derived CDR1 and CDR2 are MDHEN and SYDVKM. There are 15 residues in the CDR3. V was trimmed by 4 bases and J by 7 bases, leaving 20 bases between them. CDR3 amino acids: CASSSMAGASWEQYF. The DNA of the CDR3 is TGTGCCAGCAGTTCGATGGCAGGGGCAAGTTGGGAGCAGTACTTC.

V usage is TRBV10-3 and J usage is TRBJ2-1; a weak D match, TRBD1 (5 bases). V shed 0 bases and J shed 4 bases, with 13 bases lying between them. This CDR3 comprises 16 residues. Germline lookup yields CDR1 ENHRY and CDR2 SYGVKD. As DNA, the CDR3 is TGTGCCATCAGTGAGTCAGGGGCGCGGAGATACAATGAGCAGTTCTTC. Encoded protein: CAISESGARRYNEQFF.

The chain employs TRBV19 and TRBJ2-1; 8 bases match TRBD2. J lost 2 bases, V lost 3 bases, and 12 bases had no gene match. Germline assignment: CDR1 LNHDA and CDR2 SQIVND (reference sequence). This CDR3 contains 18 residues. CDR3 residues: CASSITPSGLGAYNEQFF. CDR3 in DNA: TGTGCCAGTAGTATCACACCTAGCGGGTTGGGGGCCTACAATGAGCAGTTCTTC.

This clonotype occurred a few times. The rearrangement joins TRBV13 to TRBJ2-7, with D perhaps matching TRBD1 or TRBD2 (5 bases each). Germline V gene lookup returns CDR1 PRHDT and CDR2 FYEKMQ (reference sequence). This CDR3 is 14 amino acids long. Trimming stripped 5 bases from V and 1 base from J, with 12 bases between. The CDR3 is CASSSRDGSYEQYF. The CDR3 DNA sequence: TGTGCCAGCAGCAGCCGGGACGGTTCCTACGAGCAGTACTTC.

This clonotype was detected only a few times. For the CDR3, the DNA is TGCAGTGCAAGACTAGCGAACGAGCAGTACTTC. This translates into CSARLANEQYF. The chain recombines TRBV20-1 with TRBJ2-7; 8 bases match TRBD2. The CDR3 has 11 residues. J gave up 5 bases and V 6 bases, and 3 bases lay outside the gene matches. CDR1 and CDR2 from the germline V gene are DFQATT and SNEGSKA (reference sequence).